The next 30 T cell receptor beta chains were all read from a single sample in a study of blood T cell repertoires in COVID-19. Measured with immunoSEQ multiplex PCR; TCRdb has only the in-frame clones, and not every one. The top ten hold 2% to 3% of the sample, which has a few hundred thousand clones, about 87% seen once. The sample comprised peripheral blood. The receptors were gathered from a woman aged 45 to 65 with acute or convalescent COVID-19.

The chain recombines TRBV5-1 with TRBJ2-2; unclear D gene. The CDR3 consists of 15 residues. In germline, CDR1 is SGHRS, CDR2 YFSETQ. The V end lost 4 bases, the J end lost 7 bases, and 17 bases lay between the germline ends. CDR3 coding DNA: TGCGCCAGCAGCCGTAGTGACAACGTCGGCGGGGAGCTGTTTTTT. Protein: CASSRSDNVGGELFF.

The chain has TRBV19 and TRBJ1-5; TRBD1 matches 7 bases. CDR1 LNHDA and CDR2 SQIVND come from the germline V gene (reference sequence). V lost 7 bases and J lost 4; bases outside the gene matches: 10. This CDR3 region has 15 residues. CDR3 bases: TGTGCCAGTACCCCCCCACCAGGGGGAAATCAGCCCCAGCATTTT. The encoded protein is CASTPPPGGNQPQHF.

V usage is TRBV7-3 and J usage is TRBJ1-1; no firm D call. The V and J ends lost 3 bases and 2 bases respectively, with 10 bases between them. The CDR3 is 14 amino acids. Germline V gene lookup returns CDR1 SGHTA and CDR2 FQGTGA. CDR3 sequence: CASSLAGGNTEAFF. In DNA form, the CDR3 reads TGTGCCAGCAGCTTGGCTGGCGGAAACACTGAAGCTTTCTTT.

The V and J genes are TRBV29-1 and TRBJ1-2, with 8 nucleotides matching TRBD1. This CDR3 is built from 13 residues. CDR1 SQVTM and CDR2 ANQGSEA come from the germline V gene. V trimming: 5 bases; J trimming: 2 bases; junction bases outside the gene matches: 4. CDR3 sequence reads: CSVQRTGNYGYTF. CDR3 bases: TGCAGCGTTCAACGGACAGGGAACTATGGCTACACCTTC.

The V and J genes are TRBV23-1 and TRBJ2-5; tentative D call: TRBD1 (6 bases). TRBV23-1 qualifies as an ORF whose function is uncertain. V was pared by 0 bases and J by 1 base, with 9 bases between. This CDR3 comprises 15 residues. This chain's CDR3 is CASSQSRTVQETQYF. The CDR3 region has the DNA TGCGCCAGCAGTCAATCGCGGACAGTCCAAGAGACCCAGTACTTC.

Remarks on this clone: One end of the junction varies from germline; a read error may be responsible. J is TRBJ2-2 and V is TRBV30, with 8 nucleotides matching TRBD2. The CDR3 is 14 residues long. From germline, CDR1 is GTSNPN and CDR2 SVGIG (reference sequence). CDR3 DNA: TGCGGGGGGGCCGGACAAACGAACACCGGGGAGCTGTTTTTT. This codes for CGGAGQTNTGELFF.

This rearrangement joins TRBV5-1 to TRBJ1-1; D uncertain. Trimming stripped 7 bases from V and 0 bases from J, with 10 bases between. The CDR3 is made up of 13 amino acids. Germline V gene sequence: CDR1 SGHRS, CDR2 YFSETQ. The CDR3 sequence is CASYDFLNTEAFF. The CDR3 DNA follows: TGCGCCAGCTATGACTTCTTGAACACTGAAGCTTTCTTT.

There are a few counts of this clone. This chain joins TRBV9 and TRBJ2-1; possibly TRBD1 for D (6 bases). This CDR3 has 16 amino acids. Germline loops: CDR1 SGDLS, CDR2 YYNGEE. The V gene lost 0 bases and the J gene lost 7 bases, with 17 bases spanning the gap. CDR3: CASSVVPQGRVNEQFF. The CDR3 coding sequence is TGTGCCAGCAGCGTAGTACCTCAGGGGAGAGTAAATGAGCAGTTCTTC.

V gene TRBV4-1 combines with J gene TRBJ1-5; 9 nucleotides line up with TRBD1. The CDR3 totals 15 residues. CDR1 and CDR2 from the germline V gene are MGHRA and YSYEKL. J gave up 3 bases and V 2 bases, and 2 bases lay outside the gene matches. This CDR3 reads CASSQRDRVNQPQHF. CDR3 sequence (DNA): TGCGCCAGCAGCCAACGGGACAGGGTCAATCAGCCCCAGCATTTT.

The V gene is TRBV6-5, the J gene TRBJ1-1; TRBD1 matches 10 bases. Germline V lookup: CDR1 MNHEY, CDR2 SVGAGI. V lost 6 bases and J lost 11; bases outside the gene matches: 6. The CDR3 has 12 residues. CDR3 nucleotides: TGTGCCAGCAGGAGACAGGGGGCAGGCGCTTTCTTT. Protein: CASRRQGAGAFF.

This clone showed up just a few times. V usage is TRBV27 and J usage is TRBJ2-7; tentatively, D is TRBD1 (6 bases). Deletions cut 0 bases from V and 4 bases from J, with 13 bases between. CDR1 is MNHEY, CDR2 SMNVEV, per germline (reference sequence). CDR3 length equals 15 residues. In nucleotides, the CDR3 is TGTGCCAGCAGTTTATCGTCCCAGGGGATTTACGAGCAGTACTTC. It yields the protein CASSLSSQGIYEQYF.

The chain employs TRBV19 and TRBJ2-7; TRBD1 is a possible D gene (5 bases). There are 14 residues in the CDR3. The germline V and J ends were trimmed by 5 bases and 0 bases, with 11 bases remaining between them. Germline lookup yields CDR1 LNHDA and CDR2 SQIVND (reference sequence). In DNA, the CDR3 is TGTGCCAGTAGTGTCCCCGGACACTCCTACGAGCAGTACTTC. Protein sequence: CASSVPGHSYEQYF.

This clone was observed once. This chain links TRBV28 with TRBJ1-2; D perhaps matches TRBD1 (5 bases). The CDR3 has 14 amino acids. The V end was cut by 5 bases, the J end by 3 bases, with 13 bases between. CDR1 is MDHEN and CDR2 is SYDVKM in the germline V gene. CDR3 sequence (DNA): TGTGCCAGCAGTACCGGGGACTCTTACTATGGCTACACCTTC. Its protein product is CASSTGDSYYGYTF.

The table lists this clone with a few counts. The chain carries TRBV6-2 or TRBV6-3 and TRBJ1-5; 8 bases align to TRBD1. Per the germline V gene, CDR1 is MNHEY and CDR2 is SVGEGT. Unmatched junction bases numbered 15, after V lost 2 bases and J lost 0 bases. This CDR3 spans 20 amino acids. In DNA form, the CDR3 reads TGTGCCAGCAGTTACGTTCGGGACAGGCAAATATTTTATAGCAATCAGCCCCAGCATTTT. Translating it yields CASSYVRDRQIFYSNQPQHF.

V and J are TRBV9 and TRBJ2-7; 12 positions agree with TRBD2. The germline V gene encodes CDR1 SGDLS and CDR2 YYNGEE. V was pared by 4 bases and J by 5 bases, with 4 bases of the junction left unmatched. CDR3 length: 14 amino acids. The CDR3 bases are TGTGCCAGCAGCCCGAGACTAGCGGGAGACGAGCAGTACTTC. Translating gives CASSPRLAGDEQYF.

This sequence joins TRBV2 and TRBJ2-7; 9 bases align to TRBD1. Germline V gives CDR1 SNHLY, CDR2 FYNNEI. The V gene end was trimmed by 10 bases and the J gene end by 0 bases; junction bases not matched to a gene: 4. This CDR3 is built from 13 residues. The CDR3 protein is CATGQGPSYEQYF. The CDR3 DNA sequence: TGTGCCACCGGACAGGGGCCCTCCTACGAGCAGTACTTC.

The chain couples TRBV7-8 to TRBJ1-1, with D possibly TRBD1 on 5 matching bases. The V and J ends lost 4 bases and 5 bases respectively, with 14 bases between them. Germline lookup yields CDR1 SGHVS and CDR2 FQNEAQ. CDR3 length equals 14 residues. CDR3 nucleotide sequence: TGTGCCAGCAGCTCAGGGCTGTGGAGTACTGAAGCTTTCTTT. Translation gives CASSSGLWSTEAFF.

V usage is TRBV5-4 and J usage is TRBJ2-3, with 11 bases that match TRBD1. The CDR3 covers 16 residues. V was pared by 3 bases and J by 5 bases, with 8 bases of the junction left unmatched. Germline V CDR1 and CDR2: SGHNT, YYREEE (reference sequence). The CDR3 nucleotides read TGTGCCAGCAGCTCGGTCCGGGACAGGGGGGGAGATACGCAGTATTTT. This translates into CASSSVRDRGGDTQYF.

The chain carries TRBV7-9 and TRBJ2-7; 7 positions match TRBD1. Germline CDR1 and CDR2: SEHNR and FQNEAQ (reference sequence). CDR3 length: 15 residues. J was trimmed by 0 bases and V by 5 bases; bases with no gene match: 7. CDR3 sequence: CASSPKGTASYEQYF. CDR3 nucleotides: TGTGCCAGCAGCCCGAAGGGGACAGCCTCCTACGAGCAGTACTTC.

The J gene is TRBJ1-5, the V gene TRBV19, with D hard to call. V was clipped by 5 bases and J by 4 bases, with 21 bases between them. The CDR3 totals 17 residues. CDR1 and CDR2 from the germline V gene are LNHDA and SQIVND (reference sequence). CDR3 amino acids: CASSPRVSAELNQPQHF. CDR3 DNA: TGTGCCAGTAGTCCAAGGGTTTCAGCGGAGTTAAATCAGCCCCAGCATTTT.

This chain uses TRBV29-1 with TRBJ1-4, with a possible D match to TRBD1 (5 bases). The ends were cut back, 5 bases at V and 3 bases at J, with 7 bases in the middle. Germline loops: CDR1 SQVTM, CDR2 ANQGSEA. This CDR3 spans 12 amino acids. The CDR3 region has the DNA TGCAGCGTTCAGGGTCCTAATGAAAAACTGTTTTTT. It encodes CSVQGPNEKLFF.

The rearrangement uses TRBV28 and TRBJ2-7; 9 positions agree with TRBD1. The CDR3 spans 14 residues. The ends lost 4 bases at V and 5 bases at J; junction bases unmatched: 6. In germline, CDR1 is MDHEN, CDR2 SYDVKM. The CDR3, as DNA: TGTGCCAGCAGTTCCGGGACAGGGAGGAACGAGCAGTACTTC. This gives the protein CASSSGTGRNEQYF.

This chain uses TRBV9 with TRBJ1-3; D uncertain. Trimming removed 0 bases from V and 2 bases from J, with 9 bases in between. There are 15 residues in the CDR3. Germline CDR1 reads SGDLS; CDR2 reads YYNGEE. The CDR3 here is CASSVAPGTGNTIYF. As DNA, the CDR3 is TGTGCCAGCAGCGTAGCACCGGGGACTGGAAACACCATATATTTT.

The rearrangement links TRBV28 to TRBJ1-5; 9 bases fit TRBD1. The ends lost 4 bases at V and 7 bases at J; junction bases unmatched: 11. In germline, CDR1 is MDHEN, CDR2 SYDVKM. This CDR3 spans 16 amino acids. The CDR3 sequence is CASSSPTGGTGQPQHF. In nucleotides, the CDR3 is TGTGCCAGCAGTTCCCCGACAGGGGGAACAGGGCAGCCCCAGCATTTT. Using reference TRBV28 and TRBJ1-5 for the parts outside the CDR3, the full variable domain is DVKVTQSSRYLVKRTGEKVFLECVQDMDHENMFWYRQDPGLGLRLIYFSYDVKMKEKGDIPEGYSVSREKKERFSLILESASTNQTSMYLCASSSPTGGTGQPQHFGDGTRLSIL.

The chain has TRBV4-1 and TRBJ2-7; D gene ambiguous. CDR1 is MGHRA and CDR2 is YSYEKL in the germline V gene. This CDR3 contains 13 residues. Trimming pared 5 bases from V and 6 bases from J, leaving 14 bases between. The CDR3 spells CASSVEVNSEQYF. The CDR3 nucleotides read TGCGCCAGCAGCGTAGAGGTCAACTCCGAGCAGTACTTC.

This chain connects TRBV5-4 to TRBJ1-1; TRBD1 might be the D (5 bases). The CDR3 loop spans 13 amino acids. The ends were cut back, 4 bases at V and 3 bases at J, with 10 bases in the middle. Germline CDR1 SGHNT, CDR2 YYREEE (reference sequence). CDR3 region: CASSPQGYTEAFF. The CDR3 nucleotides read TGTGCCAGCAGCCCTCAGGGATACACTGAAGCTTTCTTT.

CDR3 bases: TGTGCCAGCAGTAGTGGCGGGAGGGGCTACGAGCAGTACTTC. Translation gives CASSSGGRGYEQYF. This chain uses TRBV6-2 or TRBV6-3 with TRBJ2-7, with 9 bases fitting TRBD2. The CDR3 sequence is 14 residues long. Germline loops: CDR1 MNHEY, CDR2 SVGEGT. V lost 5 bases and J lost 3; bases outside the gene matches: 5.

The rearrangement joins TRBV30 to TRBJ2-3, with a possible D match to TRBD1 (5 bases). Between the trimmed V and J ends, which lost 1 base and 0 bases, there was a span of 14 bases. CDR1 is GTSNPN, CDR2 SVGIG, per germline (reference sequence). There are 16 residues in the CDR3. The CDR3 region has the DNA TGTGCCTGGAGTGGCCTCTTACAGGCTAGCACAGATACGCAGTATTTT. Its protein is CAWSGLLQASTDTQYF.

The chain recombines TRBV7-2 with TRBJ1-5; D unresolved. The germline V gene encodes CDR1 SGHTA and CDR2 FQGNSA. The ends were cut back, 3 bases at V and 7 bases at J, with 7 bases in the middle. The CDR3 is made up of 12 amino acids. Here the CDR3 reads CASSFSGQPQHF. The CDR3 DNA sequence: TGTGCCAGCAGCTTCAGTGGCCAGCCCCAGCATTTT.

In DNA form, the CDR3 reads TGTGCCAGCAGCGTTACTATACTAGCGGGAGGCAGGGGTGAGCAGTTCTTC. Its protein product is CASSVTILAGGRGEQFF. The chain is built from TRBV9 and TRBJ2-1; 12 nucleotides line up with TRBD2. The trim removed 2 bases at V and 9 bases at J, leaving 12 bases unmatched. Germline CDR1 SGDLS, CDR2 YYNGEE. The CDR3 extends over 17 amino acids.